A selection of T cell receptor beta chains follows, all from one sample in a study of T cells in Graves' hyperthyroidism and ophthalmopathy. TCRdb ran MiXCR on the multiplex PCR reads and lists one entry per CDR3 protein. This sample yields 730,000 or so distinct CDR3 sequences, of which about 19% are seen a single time; around 17% belongs to the top ten. The material sequenced was blood. These receptor sequences come from a woman between 50 and 59 years old with Graves' hyperthyroidism that later progressed to Graves' ophthalmopathy. The CDR3 runs from the conserved cysteine through the conserved F or W. The order of the fields is CDR3 DNA, CDR3 protein, V gene, clone size, J gene, D gene, CDR3 length. A D gene is named only where the DNA matches it firmly. Only some rows state a clone size, as once, few, many or a class for expanded clones.

CDR3 DNA: TGCGCCAGCAGCCCGGGATTTGCTAATGAAAAACTGTTTTTT; CDR3 protein: CASSPGFANEKLFF; V gene: TRBV5-1; clone size: few; J gene: TRBJ1-4; D gene: .; CDR3 length: 14
CDR3 DNA: TGTGCCAGCACCATTAGACAGGGAGGGGAAAAACTGTTTTTT; CDR3 protein: CASTIRQGGEKLFF; V gene: TRBV2; clone size: many; J gene: TRBJ1-4; D gene: TRBD1; CDR3 length: 14
CDR3 DNA: TGTGCCAGCCGAGACAGAAGCTACGAGCAGTACTTC; CDR3 protein: CASRDRSYEQYF; V gene: TRBV27; clone size: many; J gene: TRBJ2-7; D gene: .; CDR3 length: 12
CDR3 DNA: TGTGCCAGCAGTGAAACGGCCCGGGGCGGGGCGCGCTATGGCTACACCTTC; CDR3 protein: CASSETARGGARYGYTF; V gene: TRBV6-1; clone size: .; J gene: TRBJ1-2; D gene: .; CDR3 length: 17
CDR3 DNA: TGTGCCAGCAGCTTAGATTGGGGAAGCAATCAGCCCCAGCATTTT; CDR3 protein: CASSLDWGSNQPQHF; V gene: TRBV7-6; clone size: .; J gene: TRBJ1-5; D gene: .; CDR3 length: 15
CDR3 DNA: TGTGCCAGCAGCTTAGGGCGAAGGAACAATGAGCAGTTCTTC; CDR3 protein: CASSLGRRNNEQFF; V gene: TRBV11-3; clone size: many; J gene: TRBJ2-1; D gene: .; CDR3 length: 14
CDR3 DNA: TGTGCCAGCAGTCTGCTCGAGCAGTACTTC; CDR3 protein: CASSLLEQYF; V gene: TRBV2; clone size: .; J gene: TRBJ2-7; D gene: .; CDR3 length: 10
CDR3 DNA: TGTGCCAGCAGCTTAGACCGGACGGGGAGTGAAAAACTGTTTTTT; CDR3 protein: CASSLDRTGSEKLFF; V gene: TRBV11-2; clone size: many; J gene: TRBJ1-4; D gene: .; CDR3 length: 15
CDR3 DNA: TGTGCCAGCCGACAGGGGGACTCCTACGAGCAGTACTTC; CDR3 protein: CASRQGDSYEQYF; V gene: TRBV27; clone size: .; J gene: TRBJ2-7; D gene: TRBD1; CDR3 length: 13
CDR3 DNA: TGTGCCAGCAGCTCCGAATGGAGATCGAACACTGAAGCTTTCTTT; CDR3 protein: CASSSEWRSNTEAFF; V gene: TRBV7-6; clone size: many; J gene: TRBJ1-1; D gene: .; CDR3 length: 15
CDR3 DNA: TGTGCCAGCAGCCTGAGACAGGGGGGCTACAATGAGCAGTTCTTC; CDR3 protein: CASSLRQGGYNEQFF; V gene: TRBV3-1; clone size: many; J gene: TRBJ2-1; D gene: TRBD1; CDR3 length: 15
CDR3 DNA: TGTGCCAGCAGCTTAGATGGGAAGCTAGCGGGGGGGCGAGGCAATGAGCAGTTCTTC; CDR3 protein: CASSLDGKLAGGRGNEQFF; V gene: TRBV11-2; clone size: .; J gene: TRBJ2-1; D gene: TRBD2; CDR3 length: 19
CDR3 DNA: TGTGCCAGCAGCGCCCGGACAGGACGTAATGAAAAACTGTTTTTT; CDR3 protein: CASSARTGRNEKLFF; V gene: TRBV11-2; clone size: .; J gene: TRBJ1-4; D gene: TRBD1; CDR3 length: 15
CDR3 DNA: TGTGCCAGCAGTTACTCTGCTTGGGCGGGACAGGGGGCCCTGAACACTGAAGCTTTCTTT; CDR3 protein: CASSYSAWAGQGALNTEAFF; V gene: TRBV6-5; clone size: few; J gene: TRBJ1-1; D gene: TRBD1; CDR3 length: 20
CDR3 DNA: TGTGCCAGTAGTCGACAGAGTGCAACTAATGAAAAACTGTTTTTT; CDR3 protein: CASSRQSATNEKLFF; V gene: TRBV19; clone size: .; J gene: TRBJ1-4; D gene: .; CDR3 length: 15
CDR3 DNA: TGTGCCAGCAGCCAAGAGGCGACAGAAAACACTGAAGCTTTCTTT; CDR3 protein: CASSQEATENTEAFF; V gene: TRBV3-1; clone size: many; J gene: TRBJ1-1; D gene: .; CDR3 length: 15
CDR3 DNA: TGTGCCAGCAGTCCAGACGCCTTGGGTTGGCATTTT; CDR3 protein: CASSPDALGWHF; V gene: TRBV28; clone size: many; J gene: TRBJ1-5; D gene: .; CDR3 length: 12
CDR3 DNA: TGTGCCTGGGGGGAGGGGACCCAGTACTTC; CDR3 protein: CAWGEGTQYF; V gene: TRBV30; clone size: few; J gene: TRBJ2-5; D gene: TRBD2; CDR3 length: 10
CDR3 DNA: TGTGCCAGCAGTTACCCAGCAGGGGCCGCAAACACTGAAGCTTTCTTT; CDR3 protein: CASSYPAGAANTEAFF; V gene: TRBV6-2/TRBV6-3; clone size: few; J gene: TRBJ1-1; D gene: .; CDR3 length: 16
CDR3 DNA: TGTGCCGGCAGCGTAGTCGGGACTGAGGTAAATGAGCAGTTCTTC; CDR3 protein: CAGSVVGTEVNEQFF; V gene: TRBV9; clone size: .; J gene: TRBJ2-1; D gene: .; CDR3 length: 15
CDR3 DNA: TGTGCCAGCGGTGCTCCCGGGACTAGCTCAGGAGATACGCAGTATTTT; CDR3 protein: CASGAPGTSSGDTQYF; V gene: TRBV12-3/TRBV12-4; clone size: .; J gene: TRBJ2-3; D gene: TRBD2; CDR3 length: 16
CDR3 DNA: TGTGCCAGCTCACCACCTAACAGTTTGAACACTGAAGCTTTCTTT; CDR3 protein: CASSPPNSLNTEAFF; V gene: TRBV18; clone size: many; J gene: TRBJ1-1; D gene: .; CDR3 length: 15
CDR3 DNA: TGCGCCAGCAGCTCGGGGCAAACAGATACGCAGTATTTT; CDR3 protein: CASSSGQTDTQYF; V gene: TRBV5-1; clone size: .; J gene: TRBJ2-3; D gene: .; CDR3 length: 13
CDR3 DNA: TGTGCCTGGAGTGTACTTCTTTCGGGAGGGCCAGATACGCAGTATTTT; CDR3 protein: CAWSVLLSGGPDTQYF; V gene: TRBV30; clone size: many; J gene: TRBJ2-3; D gene: TRBD2; CDR3 length: 16
CDR3 DNA: TGTGCCAGCAGCTTAGATCGGGGTAGCGGGGGCGTTACCCAGTACTTC; CDR3 protein: CASSLDRGSGGVTQYF; V gene: TRBV11-3; clone size: few; J gene: TRBJ2-5; D gene: TRBD2; CDR3 length: 16
CDR3 DNA: TGTGCCAGTAGTATCGCCGGGACTAGCGGGACCTCGTCGAGGGAGCAGTACTTC; CDR3 protein: CASSIAGTSGTSSREQYF; V gene: TRBV19; clone size: few; J gene: TRBJ2-7; D gene: TRBD2; CDR3 length: 18
CDR3 DNA: TGCGCCAGCAGCATTAGGGGCTCGGATGGCTACACCTTC; CDR3 protein: CASSIRGSDGYTF; V gene: TRBV5-1; clone size: .; J gene: TRBJ1-2; D gene: .; CDR3 length: 13
CDR3 DNA: TGCAGCGTTGAAGAGGCAGGGCTGGACATTCAGTACTTC; CDR3 protein: CSVEEAGLDIQYF; V gene: TRBV29-1; clone size: once; J gene: TRBJ2-4; D gene: .; CDR3 length: 13
CDR3 DNA: TGTGCCAGCAGCTTAAGCCCGGGACAGGGGGGCTACAATGAGCAGTTCTTC; CDR3 protein: CASSLSPGQGGYNEQFF; V gene: TRBV7-2; clone size: many; J gene: TRBJ2-1; D gene: TRBD1; CDR3 length: 17
CDR3 DNA: TGTGCCAGCAGTTCCCAGAGGCCCGGCGGGACTGAAGCTTTCTTT; CDR3 protein: CASSSQRPGGTEAFF; V gene: TRBV12-3/TRBV12-4; clone size: many; J gene: TRBJ1-1; D gene: .; CDR3 length: 15
CDR3 DNA: TGTGCCATCAGTGACAGTGGGACGGCGGTTTATGGCTACACCTTC; CDR3 protein: CAISDSGTAVYGYTF; V gene: TRBV10-3; clone size: .; J gene: TRBJ1-2; D gene: .; CDR3 length: 15
CDR3 DNA: TGTGCCTGGAGCCCCCGGACAACTAATGAAAAACTGTTTTTT; CDR3 protein: CAWSPRTTNEKLFF; V gene: TRBV30; clone size: many; J gene: TRBJ1-4; D gene: .; CDR3 length: 14
CDR3 DNA: TGTGCCAGTAGTATAGAGGACACACGAAACACCGGGGAGCTGTTTTTT; CDR3 protein: CASSIEDTRNTGELFF; V gene: TRBV19; clone size: .; J gene: TRBJ2-2; D gene: .; CDR3 length: 16
CDR3 DNA: TGTGCCAGCAGCTTGGACTGGAGGGGCACTGAAGCTTTCTTT; CDR3 protein: CASSLDWRGTEAFF; V gene: TRBV5-5; clone size: many; J gene: TRBJ1-1; D gene: .; CDR3 length: 14
CDR3 DNA: TGTGCCAGTAGTTACGGGGGGCAGGTCACTGAAGCTTTCTTT; CDR3 protein: CASSYGGQVTEAFF; V gene: TRBV19; clone size: few; J gene: TRBJ1-1; D gene: .; CDR3 length: 14
CDR3 DNA: TGTGCCAGCAGCCAACGCGTCGGGACAGGGGGCTACAATGAGCAGTTCTTC; CDR3 protein: CASSQRVGTGGYNEQFF; V gene: TRBV3-1; clone size: many; J gene: TRBJ2-1; D gene: TRBD1; CDR3 length: 17
CDR3 DNA: TGTGCCATCAGGCTTACAGGGGAGGACACTGAAGCTTTCTTT; CDR3 protein: CAIRLTGEDTEAFF; V gene: TRBV10-3; clone size: .; J gene: TRBJ1-1; D gene: TRBD1; CDR3 length: 14